This passage covers 9 T cell receptor beta chains from one sample sequenced in a study of CD8+ T cells in alopecia areata. As the sequencing template, cDNA was produced by extracting RNA and reverse transcribing it. Sequenced by immunoSEQ multiplex PCR; TCRdb stores in-frame clones only, minus some. The sample yields 9,500 to 15,000 clones, 50% to 60% seen once. Alopecia areata patients provided lesional scalp punch biopsies and peripheral blood. The sample consisted of skin. These receptors were taken from a human donor with alopecia areata.

The chain is built from TRBV6-1 and TRBJ2-1; D uncertain. The CDR3 covers 15 residues. V lost 2 bases and J 0 bases, leaving 8 bases between the germline ends. Per the germline V gene, CDR1 is MNHNS and CDR2 is SASEGT. The CDR3 spells CASSETKSSYNEQFF. The CDR3 nucleotides read TGTGCCAGCAGTGAAACAAAAAGCTCCTACAATGAGCAGTTCTTC.

The genes are TRBV2 and TRBJ1-4, with 7 bases lining up with TRBD1. V lost 5 bases, J lost 6 bases, and 3 bases stayed unmatched. The CDR3 totals 13 residues. The germline gives CDR1 SNHLY, CDR2 FYNNEI. CDR3 sequence: CASSNGQDEKLFF. CDR3 in DNA: TGTGCCAGCAGTAACGGACAGGATGAAAAACTGTTTTTT.

The chain couples TRBV19 to TRBJ1-1; 9 bases fit TRBD1. Germline-derived CDR1 and CDR2 are LNHDA and SQIVND (reference sequence). The CDR3 is 19 amino acids. V lost 4 bases and J lost 1; bases outside the gene matches: 16. The DNA of the CDR3 is TGTGCCAGTAGTACAACGACACCGGGACAGGGAACAAAGAACACTGAAGCTTTCTTT. Amino acid sequence: CASSTTTPGQGTKNTEAFF. Variable domain in full (rest from reference TRBV19 and TRBJ1-1): DGGITQSPKYLFRKEGQNVTLSCEQNLNHDAMYWYRQDPGQGLRLIYYSQIVNDFQKGDIAEGYSVSREKKESFPLTVTSAQKNPTAFYLCASSTTTPGQGTKNTEAFFGQGTRLTVV.

V gene TRBV7-3 combines with J gene TRBJ1-6; D is undetermined. The V gene lost 1 base and the J gene lost 7 bases, with 11 bases spanning the gap. The CDR3 spans 15 residues. Germline V gives CDR1 SGHTA, CDR2 FQGTGA. CDR3 region: CASSLIQSYNSPLHF. The CDR3 DNA sequence: TGTGCCAGCAGCTTAATACAGAGTTACAATTCACCCCTCCACTTT.

J is TRBJ2-5 and V is TRBV27; no firm D call. The V and J ends lost 6 bases and 0 bases respectively, with 8 bases between them. Looked up from germline, CDR1 is MNHEY and CDR2 is SMNVEV (reference sequence). This CDR3 contains 13 residues. The CDR3, as DNA: TGTGCCAGCAGGGTGTGGAACCAAGAGACCCAGTACTTC. This gives the protein CASRVWNQETQYF.

The chain employs TRBV6-6 and TRBJ2-1; D not certain. Trimming left V 6 bases short and J 7 bases short, with 7 bases between. Germline loops: CDR1 MNHNY, CDR2 SVGAGI (reference sequence). This CDR3 is 11 amino acids long. The CDR3, as DNA: TGTGCCAGCAGGGATCCTAATGAGCAGTTCTTC. It codes for CASRDPNEQFF.

There are a few counts of this clone. This chain links TRBV4-2 with TRBJ2-5, with 8 bases lining up with TRBD1. Losses at the gene ends were 4 bases for V and 4 bases for J; bases not matched to a gene: 2. Germline assignment: CDR1 LGHNA and CDR2 YNFKEQ. CDR3 size: 13 residues. The CDR3 here is CASSPGGPETQYF. Here the CDR3 DNA reads TGTGCCAGCAGCCCAGGGGGCCCAGAGACCCAGTACTTC.

The chain couples TRBV7-2 to TRBJ2-3; either TRBD1 or TRBD2 may supply D (6 bases each). V lost 5 bases and J lost 6, with 21 bases in between. This CDR3 contains 16 residues. Germline assignment: CDR1 SGHTA and CDR2 FQGNSA. The CDR3 loop reads CASSGRRGSPGDTQYF. CDR3 DNA: TGTGCCAGCAGCGGCCGGAGGGGGAGCCCGGGCGATACGCAGTATTTT.

The chain employs TRBV15 and TRBJ2-7; tentative D call: TRBD1 (5 bases). The CDR3 spans 18 residues. V was shortened by 1 base and J by 0 bases, with 19 bases between the two germline ends. Germline V CDR1 and CDR2: LNHNV, YYDKDF (reference sequence). The chain's CDR3 is CATSRGSFDSGNSYEQYF. The CDR3 DNA reads as TGTGCCACCAGCAGAGGTAGTTTTGACAGTGGGAACTCCTACGAGCAGTACTTC.